This T cell receptor beta chain was sequenced during a study of OX40 agonist ivuxolimab in advanced cancers. As for the study in general: Of the patients, three showed partial responses, one with hepatocellular carcinoma and two with cutaneous melanoma.

The study, taken as a whole, reports: Among the least clonally expanded were partial responders at 0.1-3.0 mg/kg.

The CDR3 loop spans 11 amino acids. The germline V gene encodes CDR1 SNHLY and CDR2 FYNNEI. Trimming took off 6 bases at V and 6 bases at J, with 8 bases between the two ends. The assay was immunoSEQ multiplex PCR, and TCRdb's table has in-frame clones only and misses some. This table has 80,000 or so clones, 86% appearing once. A note on this clone: Antigen: not known.

This sequence originates from an adult with an advanced solid tumor such as melanoma, head and neck, liver or kidney cancer. The sequences come from CD4+ or CD8+ T cells sorted from blood, collected in a trial of the OX40 agonist ivuxolimab. The V gene is TRBV2, the J gene TRBJ1-1, with a weak D call TRBD1 (5 bases). CDR3 DNA: TGTGCCAGCAGGGAGGGACCTGAAGCTTTCTTT. This translates into CASREGPEAFF.